The 10 T cell receptor beta chains below were found in one sample sequenced in a study of blood T cells in healthy people across ages. Primers used in a second PCR of roughly 7 to 12 cycles were a sample-barcoded 5' primer and a J-beta primer mix. TCRdb recomputed calls from the 5' RACE reads with MiXCR, one row per CDR3 protein. The table shows 1.5 million to 2 million distinct CDR3 sequences, with about two fifths occurring only once. The sequenced sample consisted of blood. The receptors derive from a human donor in good health.

In its sample, this clonotype was seen a few times. This chain connects TRBV7-9 to TRBJ2-1; 7 nucleotides line up with TRBD2. The J segment lost 5 bases and the V segment lost 6 bases, leaving 10 bases of the junction unmatched. The CDR3 is made up of 15 amino acids. The germline CDR1 and CDR2 sequences are SEHNR and FQNEAQ (reference sequence). CDR3 nucleotide sequence: TGTGCCAGCAGGCCCTCGGGACTACCCAACAATGAGCAGTTCTTC. Its translation is CASRPSGLPNNEQFF. Looking up the rest from reference TRBV7-9 and TRBJ2-1 gives the full variable domain: DTGVSQNPRHKITKRGQNVTFRCDPISEHNRLYWYRQTLGQGPEFLTYFQNEAQLEKSRLLSDRFSAERPKGSFSTLEIQRTEQGDSAMYLCASRPSGLPNNEQFFGPGTRLTVL.

Only a few counts were recorded for this clonotype. The rearrangement links TRBV4-3 to TRBJ1-2; the D gene is possibly TRBD1 (5 bases). From germline, CDR1 is LGHNA and CDR2 YSLEER. The CDR3 totals 15 residues. V lost 1 base and J 9 bases, leaving 18 bases between the germline ends. The CDR3 loop is CASSQGMVRVASYTF. The CDR3 DNA reads TGCGCCAGCAGCCAAGGAATGGTCAGGGTAGCGAGCTACACCTTC.

The chain joins TRBV5-1 to TRBJ2-2; 7 nucleotides match TRBD1. There are 16 residues in the CDR3. Germline CDR1 reads SGHRS; CDR2 reads YFSETQ. The V and J ends lost 5 bases and 5 bases, in that order; junction bases with no gene match: 12. The CDR3 DNA reads as TGCGCCAGCAGGCTTGGACAGGATGGGATGACCGGGGAGCTGTTTTTT. Translated, it gives CASRLGQDGMTGELFF.

The CDR3 nucleotides read TGTGCCAGCAGTTTTGAAATTCTGAGGGGGGTGAACACTGAAGCTTTCTTT. This sequence encodes CASSFEILRGVNTEAFF. This chain uses TRBV12-3 or TRBV12-4 with TRBJ1-1; tentative D call: TRBD1 (6 bases). The CDR3 spans 17 residues. Trimming took off 3 bases at V and 0 bases at J, with 17 bases between the two ends.

This sequence joins TRBV5-6 and TRBJ1-1, with 10 bases that match TRBD1. The CDR3 has 15 amino acids. The J segment lost 10 bases and the V segment lost 3 bases, leaving 12 bases of the junction unmatched. Germline CDR1 reads SGHDT; CDR2 reads YYEEEE. This CDR3 is CASSSTTDRGSGAFF. The CDR3 nucleotides are TGTGCCAGCAGCTCTACTACGGACAGGGGGAGTGGAGCTTTCTTT. The variable domain in full, with the rest retrieved from reference TRBV5-6 and TRBJ1-1, is DAGVTQSPTHLIKTRGQQVTLRCSPKSGHDTVSWYQQALGQGPQFIFQYYEEEERQRGNFPDRFSGHQFPNYSSELNVNALLLGDSALYLCASSSTTDRGSGAFFGQGTRLTVV.

With respect to this clonotype: A much larger clone sits a single nucleotide away, making a read error possible. The gene calls are TRBV3-1 and TRBJ2-7; D call uncertain. Germline V gene sequence: CDR1 LGHDT, CDR2 YNNKEL (reference sequence). This CDR3 spans 14 amino acids. V was pared by 0 bases and J by 0 bases, with 6 bases between. CDR3 coding DNA: TGTGCCAGCAGCCAAGATGTCAACTCCTACGAGCAGTACTTC. As protein: CASSQDVNSYEQYF.

The J gene is TRBJ1-1, the V gene TRBV29-1; TRBD1 is a possible D gene (6 bases). Germline CDR1 SQVTM, CDR2 ANQGSEA. V was pared by 8 bases and J by 0 bases, with 19 bases between. The CDR3 extends over 15 amino acids. Here the CDR3 DNA reads TGCAGCACGAACAGGGAGGGCGGCATGAACACTGAAGCTTTCTTT. This gives the protein CSTNREGGMNTEAFF.

The rearrangement uses TRBV29-1 and TRBJ1-1; no firm D call. The CDR3 is made up of 10 amino acids. Germline V gene data show CDR1 as SQVTM and CDR2 as ANQGSEA. The CDR3 loop reads CVGKNTEAFF. The CDR3 DNA sequence: TGCGTGGGTAAGAACACTGAAGCTTTCTTT. The full variable domain, completed using reference TRBV29-1 and TRBJ1-1, is SAVISQKPSRDICQRGTSLTIQCQVDSQVTMMFWYRQQPGQSLTLIATANQGSEATYESGFVIDKFPISRPNLTFSTLTVSNMSPEDSSIYLCVGKNTEAFFGQGTRLTVV.

The rearrangement uses TRBV6-5 and TRBJ2-6, with a weak D call TRBD1 (6 bases). CDR1 and CDR2 (germline): MNHEY, SVGAGI. The ends were cut back, 0 bases at V and 4 bases at J, with 10 bases in the middle. The CDR3 covers 16 residues. The CDR3 sequence: CASSYSGGTGANVLTF. Written as DNA, the CDR3 is TGTGCCAGCAGTTACTCAGGGGGTACCGGGGCCAACGTCCTGACTTTC.

The chain recombines TRBV3-1 with TRBJ1-2, with D perhaps TRBD1 (5 bases). Trimming left V 0 bases short and J 3 bases short, with 14 bases between. Germline values: CDR1 LGHDT, CDR2 YNNKEL (reference sequence). The CDR3 is made up of 16 amino acids. CDR3 amino acids: CASSQDIGASDYGYTF. The CDR3 DNA follows: TGTGCCAGCAGCCAAGATATAGGGGCGTCAGACTATGGCTACACCTTC.